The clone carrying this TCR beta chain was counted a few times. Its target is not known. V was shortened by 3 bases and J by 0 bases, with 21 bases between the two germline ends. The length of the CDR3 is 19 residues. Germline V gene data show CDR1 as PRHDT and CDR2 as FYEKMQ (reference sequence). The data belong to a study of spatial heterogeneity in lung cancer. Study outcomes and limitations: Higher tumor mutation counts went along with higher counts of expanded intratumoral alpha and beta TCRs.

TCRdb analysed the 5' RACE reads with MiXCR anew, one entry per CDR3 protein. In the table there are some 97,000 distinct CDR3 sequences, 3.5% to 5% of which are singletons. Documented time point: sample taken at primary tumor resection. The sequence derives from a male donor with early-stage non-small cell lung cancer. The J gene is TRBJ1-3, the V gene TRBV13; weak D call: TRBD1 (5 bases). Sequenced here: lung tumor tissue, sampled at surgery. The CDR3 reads CASSFLFFPKGNSGNTIYF. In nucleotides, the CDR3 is TGTGCCAGCAGCTTCTTGTTCTTCCCGAAGGGGAACTCTGGAAACACCATATATTTT.